Below are 12 T cell receptor beta chains sequenced from a single sample in a study of cytotoxic CD8 clonotypes in ibrutinib-treated CLL (dated by TCRdb to the early 2020s). What the time point label conveys for this sample: 12 months on ibrutinib. The library came from the immunoSEQ multiplex PCR assay. TCRdb obtained this table from immuneACCESS and retained in-frame rearrangements with V and J assigned. These tables miss some clones; where compared with another copy, unresolved V genes account for less than half of the shortfall, and the remainder is unexplained. The sample includes around 200,000 clones, with over 65% observed a single time. The top ten hold more than 4.5% of the sample. The material sequenced was PBMCs, taken after 12 months of ibrutinib treatment. All receptors derive from a human donor with chronic lymphocytic leukemia.

This clone has just a few counts. This chain uses TRBV27 with TRBJ2-2; TRBD1 matches 9 bases. Trimming at V came to 7 bases and at J to 6 bases, leaving 9 bases not matched to a gene. The CDR3 has 15 amino acids. Germline V gene lookup returns CDR1 MNHEY and CDR2 SMNVEV (reference sequence). CDR3 residues: CASTPDRGFSGELFF. In DNA, the CDR3 is TGTGCCAGCACCCCGGACAGGGGCTTTTCCGGGGAGCTGTTTTTT.

This clone turned up a few times. J is TRBJ2-7 and V is TRBV19, with TRBD1 as a possible D gene (6 bases). With 5 bases removed from V and 3 bases from J, the gap between germline ends came to 14 bases. The V gene's germline CDR1 is LNHDA and CDR2 SQIVND (reference sequence). The CDR3 is 14 amino acids. The CDR3 here is CASSPPGHFYEQYF. CDR3 DNA sequence: TGTGCCAGTAGTCCACCGGGACACTTCTACGAGCAGTACTTC. Full variable domain (rest looked up from reference TRBV19 and TRBJ2-7): DGGITQSPKYLFRKEGQNVTLSCEQNLNHDAMYWYRQDPGQGLRLIYYSQIVNDFQKGDIAEGYSVSREKKESFPLTVTSAQKNPTAFYLCASSPPGHFYEQYFGPGTRLTVT.

A few counts support this clone. The V and J genes are TRBV9 and TRBJ1-2; D call uncertain. From germline, CDR1 is SGDLS and CDR2 YYNGEE. V was clipped by 0 bases and J by 3 bases, with 3 bases between them. The CDR3 runs to 12 residues. The CDR3 loop reads CASSVDYYGYTF. As DNA, the CDR3 is TGTGCCAGCAGCGTAGATTACTATGGCTACACCTTC.

The chain combines TRBV5-1 with TRBJ2-7, with D unclear. Germline CDR1 and CDR2: SGHRS and YFSETQ. V was clipped by 0 bases and J by 2 bases, with 9 bases between them. The CDR3 has 14 amino acids. For the CDR3, the DNA is TGCGCCAGCAGCTTGGATGGAAATACCTACGAGCAGTACTTC. This sequence encodes CASSLDGNTYEQYF.

This clone was found once. V is TRBV6-1 and J is TRBJ1-1; D gene uncertain. CDR1 and CDR2 (germline): MNHNS, SASEGT. Between the trimmed V and J ends, which lost 2 bases and 0 bases, there was a span of 7 bases. The CDR3 is made up of 14 amino acids. Here the CDR3 reads CASSEREMNTEAFF. CDR3 nucleotides: TGTGCCAGCAGTGAAAGGGAGATGAACACTGAAGCTTTCTTT.

The chain uses TRBV7-3 and TRBJ2-1, with a possible D match to TRBD2 (6 bases). From germline, CDR1 is SGHTA and CDR2 FQGTGA. CDR3 length equals 13 residues. V was shortened by 2 bases and J by 5 bases, with 7 bases between the two germline ends. The chain's CDR3 is CASSLQRDNEQFF. CDR3 sequence (DNA): TGTGCCAGCAGCTTACAGCGGGACAATGAGCAGTTCTTC.

The chain couples TRBV30 to TRBJ2-1; weak D call: TRBD1 (5 bases). The CDR3 runs 14 residues. Germline CDR1 and CDR2: GTSNPN and SVGIG (reference sequence). V dropped 4 bases and J dropped 3 bases, with 13 bases sitting between them. The CDR3 spells CAWNRVRVYNEQFF. DNA of the CDR3: TGTGCCTGGAATAGGGTCAGGGTCTACAATGAGCAGTTCTTC.

The genes are TRBV6-5 and TRBJ1-1; no clear D. Germline CDR1 MNHEY, CDR2 SVGAGI. Between the trimmed V and J ends, which lost 2 bases and 1 base, there was a span of 5 bases. The CDR3 length is 13 residues. DNA for the CDR3: TGTGCCAGCAGTTACGGGCCGAACACTGAAGCTTTCTTT. Translation: CASSYGPNTEAFF.

This chain uses TRBV5-6 with TRBJ2-3; D not resolved. The V gene lost 2 bases and the J gene lost 4 bases, with 11 bases spanning the gap. The CDR3 spans 14 residues. The germline CDR1 and CDR2 sequences are SGHDT and YYEEEE. The chain's CDR3 is CASSFRSTPDTQYF. In DNA, the CDR3 is TGTGCCAGCAGCTTTCGGAGCACCCCAGATACGCAGTATTTT.

The rearrangement joins TRBV7-9 to TRBJ2-5; 11 positions agree with TRBD2. Germline V gene sequence: CDR1 SEHNR, CDR2 FQNEAQ (reference sequence). This CDR3 contains 15 residues. J was trimmed by 2 bases and V by 5 bases; bases with no gene match: 4. Here the CDR3 DNA reads TGTGCCAGCAGCCTCCGACTAGCGGGACAAGAGACCCAGTACTTC. It encodes CASSLRLAGQETQYF.

The chain combines TRBV19 with TRBJ1-4; D is uncertain. Per the germline V gene, CDR1 is LNHDA and CDR2 is SQIVND (reference sequence). CDR3 length: 14 amino acids. V shed 3 bases and J shed 3 bases, with 8 bases lying between them. The CDR3 sequence is CASSMSEANEKLFF. The CDR3 nucleotides read TGTGCCAGTAGTATGTCTGAGGCTAATGAAAAACTGTTTTTT.

This clone was detected only a few times. This chain connects TRBV5-1 to TRBJ1-5, with 7 bases matching TRBD1. Trimming took 0 bases from V and 0 from J; bases not matched to a gene: 3. This CDR3 contains 16 residues. In germline, CDR1 is SGHRS, CDR2 YFSETQ. The CDR3: CASSLGDRDSNQPQHF. The CDR3 region has the DNA TGCGCCAGCAGCTTGGGGGACAGAGATAGCAATCAGCCCCAGCATTTT. Supplemented by reference TRBV5-1 and TRBJ1-5, the full variable domain reads KAGVTQTPRYLIKTRGQQVTLSCSPISGHRSVSWYQQTPGQGLQFLFEYFSETQRNKGNFPGRFSGRQFSNSRSEMNVSTLELGDSALYLCASSLGDRDSNQPQHFGDGTRLSIL.